The 26 T cell receptor beta chains given below trace back to one sample, sequenced in a study of cytomegalovirus exposure and HLA in healthy donors. With 60 Vbeta and 13 Jbeta primers, the PCR was carried out. Measured with immunoSEQ multiplex PCR; TCRdb has only the in-frame clones, and not every one. The table records about 120,000 clones, 65% of them present only once. The sequenced sample consisted of PBMCs. These receptors originate from a woman aged 40 to 50 in good health and CMV-seropositive.

This clone showed up just a few times. The rearrangement uses TRBV28 and TRBJ1-5, with D perhaps TRBD1 (6 bases). Deletions cut 7 bases from V and 4 bases from J, with 8 bases between. This CDR3 contains 12 residues. CDR1 is MDHEN and CDR2 is SYDVKM in the germline V gene. The CDR3 here is CASNQGNQPQHF. CDR3 in DNA: TGTGCCAGCAACCAGGGGAATCAGCCCCAGCATTTT.

The genes are TRBV7-2 and TRBJ2-5, with D maybe TRBD2 (5 bases). Between the trimmed V and J ends, which lost 5 bases and 4 bases, there was a span of 8 bases. Germline CDR1 is SGHTA and CDR2 is FQGNSA. The CDR3 covers 12 residues. Written as DNA, the CDR3 is TGTGCCAGCAGCCGGACTTCAGAGACCCAGTACTTC. This sequence encodes CASSRTSETQYF.

The V and J genes are TRBV4-3 and TRBJ2-1; 8 bases are a match to TRBD1. V lost 1 base to trimming and J lost 9 bases; unmatched junction nucleotides: 11. Germline V gene sequence: CDR1 LGHNA, CDR2 YSLEER. The CDR3 consists of 16 residues. The CDR3: CASSQATDRVVREQFF. DNA for the CDR3: TGCGCCAGCAGCCAAGCTACGGACAGGGTCGTGCGTGAGCAGTTCTTC.

This chain joins TRBV6-1 and TRBJ2-5; 7 bases match TRBD1. The J call may be mistaken, given a closer DNA end match to TRBJ2-7. The CDR3 has 14 residues. Germline CDR1 MNHNS, CDR2 SASEGT. The CDR3 sequence is CASRRDRNSYEQYF. In nucleotides, the CDR3 is TGTGCCAGCAGACGGGACAGAAACTCCTACGAGCAGTACTTC.

The chain recombines TRBV15 with TRBJ2-7; D is ambiguous. The V end lost 0 bases, the J end lost 3 bases, and 12 bases lay between the germline ends. Germline CDR1 LNHNV, CDR2 YYDKDF (reference sequence). The CDR3 has 15 residues. The CDR3 DNA reads as TGTGCCACCAGCAGAGATCTACCTAGATTCTACGAGCAGTACTTC. Amino acids: CATSRDLPRFYEQYF.

The gene calls are TRBV6-5 and TRBJ2-7, with D possibly TRBD1 on 7 matching bases. There are 16 residues in the CDR3. V gave up 0 bases and J gave up 3 bases, with 15 bases separating them. Germline V lookup: CDR1 MNHEY, CDR2 SVGAGI. In nucleotides, the CDR3 is TGTGCCAGCAGTTACTCCCTCGGGACAGCGGGCTACGAGCAGTACTTC. Translated, it gives CASSYSLGTAGYEQYF.

The chain has TRBV30 and TRBJ2-3; 8 bases agree with TRBD1. V dropped 5 bases and J dropped 2; count of bases not matched to a gene: 9. Germline V gene sequence: CDR1 GTSNPN, CDR2 SVGIG (reference sequence). CDR3 size: 15 residues. The CDR3 nucleotides read TGTGCCTGGTGGAAAGGACAGGGACCCACAGATACGCAGTATTTT. It specifies CAWWKGQGPTDTQYF.

This clone was seen a handful of times. This chain connects TRBV9 to TRBJ1-5; D unclear. V shed 3 bases and J shed 1 base, with 5 bases lying between them. CDR3 length: 13 amino acids. The germline V gene encodes CDR1 SGDLS and CDR2 YYNGEE. The CDR3 is CASSGGSNQPQHF. DNA for the CDR3: TGTGCCAGCAGCGGAGGAAGCAATCAGCCCCAGCATTTT.

V is TRBV6-5 and J is TRBJ1-2, with D perhaps matching TRBD1 (5 bases). This CDR3 is built from 14 residues. Germline V gene sequence: CDR1 MNHEY, CDR2 SVGAGI. V lost 7 bases to trimming and J lost 4 bases, with 16 bases between them. The CDR3 spells CASTLVRVSYGYTF. DNA of the CDR3: TGTGCCAGCACCTTGGTCAGGGTTAGCTATGGCTACACCTTC.

DNA of the CDR3: TGTGCCAGCAGCTTATTGGGGGGGGAGAACACCGGGGAGCTGTTTTTT. Translating gives CASSLLGGENTGELFF. The chain carries TRBV7-3 and TRBJ2-2; TRBD2 agrees at 7 bases. The germline V gene encodes CDR1 SGHTA and CDR2 FQGTGA. The CDR3 sequence is 16 residues long. Trimming took 2 bases from V and 1 from J; bases not matched to a gene: 4.

The chain has TRBV9 and TRBJ2-3; 7 bases are shared with TRBD2. In germline, CDR1 is SGDLS, CDR2 YYNGEE. The V gene end was trimmed by 4 bases and the J gene end by 2 bases; junction bases not matched to a gene: 13. The CDR3 consists of 17 residues. Here the CDR3 reads CASSPYWASGHTDTQYF. DNA of the CDR3: TGTGCCAGCAGCCCATATTGGGCTAGCGGACACACAGATACGCAGTATTTT. Combining the CDR3 with reference TRBV9 and TRBJ2-3 gives the whole variable domain DSGVTQTPKHLITATGQRVTLRCSPRSGDLSVYWYQQSLDQGLQFLIQYYNGEERAKGNILERFSAQQFPDLHSELNLSSLELGDSALYFCASSPYWASGHTDTQYFGPGTRLTVL.

This clone appeared a few times. The V and J genes are TRBV4-3 and TRBJ1-2; TRBD1 matches at 10 bases. The germline gives CDR1 LGHNA, CDR2 YSLEER. J was trimmed by 6 bases and V by 0 bases; bases with no gene match: 1. This CDR3 is built from 14 residues. CDR3 in DNA: TGCGCCAGCAGCCAAGACGGACAGGGGGATGGCTACACCTTC. Translating gives CASSQDGQGDGYTF.

This CDR3 is CASSRMGTTNEKLFF. CDR3 bases: TGCGCCAGCAGCCGGATGGGCACAACTAATGAAAAACTGTTTTTT. The V and J genes are TRBV4-1 and TRBJ1-4; D is uncertain. CDR1 MGHRA and CDR2 YSYEKL come from the germline V gene. The CDR3 consists of 15 residues. V was cut by 4 bases and J by 0 bases, with 9 bases left in between.

The chain has TRBV25-1 and TRBJ2-1; 12 bases fit TRBD2. Germline values: CDR1 MGHDK, CDR2 SYGVNS. CDR3 length: 18 amino acids. The ends lost 4 bases at V and 3 bases at J; junction bases unmatched: 10. Here the CDR3 reads CASSGLSSGRARYNEQFF. The CDR3, as DNA: TGTGCCAGCAGTGGCCTCTCTAGCGGGAGGGCCCGCTACAATGAGCAGTTCTTC. The full variable domain, completed using reference TRBV25-1 and TRBJ2-1, is EADIYQTPRYLVIGTGKKITLECSQTMGHDKMYWYQQDPGMELHLIHYSYGVNSTEKGDLSSESTVSRIRTEHFPLTLESARPSHTSQYLCASSGLSSGRARYNEQFFGPGTRLTVL.

V is TRBV13 and J is TRBJ2-1; 9 bases match TRBD1. CDR1 PRHDT and CDR2 FYEKMQ come from the germline V gene (reference sequence). Trimming at V came to 8 bases and at J to 1 base, leaving 6 bases not matched to a gene. CDR3 size: 15 residues. The CDR3 nucleotides read TGTGCCAGCTCGACAGGGGGGCTTTCCTACAATGAGCAGTTCTTC. This gives the protein CASSTGGLSYNEQFF.

The V and J genes are TRBV10-2 and TRBJ2-7, with 10 nucleotides matching TRBD2. CDR1 WSHSY and CDR2 SAAADI come from the germline V gene. The J segment lost 6 bases and the V segment lost 9 bases, leaving 8 bases of the junction unmatched. The CDR3 has 13 residues. CDR3 coding DNA: TGCGCCAGTGAGCGGGAGGGCCGCTGCGAGCAGTACTTC. This gives the protein CASEREGRCEQYF.

J is TRBJ2-5 and V is TRBV13, with 13 positions matching TRBD2. V lost 0 bases and J lost 0; bases outside the gene matches: 10. The length of the CDR3 is 20 residues. Germline V lookup: CDR1 PRHDT, CDR2 FYEKMQ (reference sequence). CDR3 residues: CASSLGLRTSGSWYQETQYF. The CDR3 DNA is TGTGCCAGCAGCTTAGGCCTCCGGACTAGCGGGAGTTGGTACCAAGAGACCCAGTACTTC.

This sequence joins TRBV2 and TRBJ1-1; D is possibly TRBD1 (6 bases). CDR1 is SNHLY and CDR2 is FYNNEI in the germline V gene. The CDR3 is 14 amino acids. The V gene lost 11 bases and the J gene lost 3 bases, with 19 bases spanning the gap. In DNA, the CDR3 is TGTGCCCTCCAAGGGGCAGGGGTACACACTGAAGCTTTCTTT. Amino acids: CALQGAGVHTEAFF.

This chain links TRBV6-4 with TRBJ2-3, with 12 nucleotides matching TRBD2. Trimming took 3 bases from V and 3 from J; bases not matched to a gene: 1. Per the germline V gene, CDR1 is MRHNA and CDR2 is SNTAGT. The CDR3 has 15 amino acids. The CDR3 nucleotides read TGTGCCAGCAGTGAAGGGACTAGCGGGACAGATACGCAGTATTTT. Its translation is CASSEGTSGTDTQYF.

J is TRBJ2-2 and V is TRBV4-3, with D possibly matching TRBD1 (5 bases). The CDR3 extends over 16 amino acids. The germline V gene has CDR1 LGHNA and CDR2 YSLEER. V was pared by 1 base and J by 2 bases, with 11 bases between. The CDR3 protein is CASSQGQHLNTGELFF. As DNA, the CDR3 is TGCGCCAGCAGCCAAGGACAGCACCTAAACACCGGGGAGCTGTTTTTT.

The sample holds a few counts of this clone. J is TRBJ2-3 and V is TRBV2; no clear D gene. Trimming removed 3 bases from V and 11 bases from J, with 6 bases in between. The CDR3 contains 10 residues. The germline gives CDR1 SNHLY, CDR2 FYNNEI. Here the CDR3 reads CASSEVVQYF. CDR3 in DNA: TGTGCCAGCAGTGAGGTAGTGCAGTATTTT. The full variable domain, its missing parts supplied by reference TRBV2 and TRBJ2-3, is EPEVTQTPSHQVTQMGQEVILRCVPISNHLYFYWYRQILGQKVEFLVSFYNNEISEKSEIFDDQFSVERPDGSNFTLKIRSTKLEDSAMYFCASSEVVQYFGPGTRLTVL.

The chain couples TRBV6-7 to TRBJ1-6, with TRBD1 identical over 8 bases. TRBV6-7 is reported as an ORF; its role is uncertain. CDR3 size: 17 residues. Trimming cost V 7 bases and J 0 bases; bases outside gene matches: 8. The CDR3 coding sequence is TGTGCCAGCACCCAGGACAGGGTGAGCTCCTATAATTCACCCCTCCACTTT. This sequence encodes CASTQDRVSSYNSPLHF.

This chain links TRBV12-5 with TRBJ2-2; unclear D gene. The CDR3 extends over 12 amino acids. Germline assignment: CDR1 LGHNT and CDR2 FRNRAP. V shed 3 bases and J shed 6 bases, with 5 bases lying between them. The CDR3 region is CASGFNSGELFF. Here the CDR3 DNA reads TGTGCTAGTGGTTTTAACTCCGGGGAGCTGTTTTTT.

The chain is built from TRBV4-1 and TRBJ2-5; 7 nucleotides line up with TRBD1. The trim removed 1 base at V and 2 bases at J, leaving 4 bases unmatched. This CDR3 has 15 amino acids. In germline, CDR1 is MGHRA, CDR2 YSYEKL. CDR3 DNA: TGCGCCAGCAGCCAAGGAGGGACAGCACAAGAGACCCAGTACTTC. This codes for CASSQGGTAQETQYF.

This clone showed up just a few times. V gene TRBV6-6 combines with J gene TRBJ2-3; D is unclear. V was pared by 6 bases and J by 4 bases, with 14 bases between. The CDR3 totals 14 residues. In germline, CDR1 is MNHNY, CDR2 SVGAGI (reference sequence). CDR3 amino acids: CASSSIRVPDTQYF. CDR3 coding DNA: TGTGCCAGCAGCTCCATCCGGGTCCCAGATACGCAGTATTTT.

The rearrangement joins TRBV9 to TRBJ2-7; 9 nucleotides line up with TRBD2. CDR3 length: 15 residues. Trimming removed 4 bases from V and 4 bases from J; junction bases left unmatched: 9. CDR1 and CDR2 (germline): SGDLS, YYNGEE. As DNA, the CDR3 is TGTGCCAGCAGCCCGGGACTAGCCGCTTTGTACGAGCAGTACTTC. Its protein product is CASSPGLAALYEQYF.